One sample yielded the 13 T cell receptor beta chains listed below, sequenced in a study of blood T cell repertoires in COVID-19. TCRdb keeps only in-frame clones here, not all; method: immunoSEQ multiplex PCR. The sample has about 200,000 clones, 80% to 85% seen once. The sequenced material came from PBMCs or T cells enriched from blood (not recorded which). These receptors were collected from a man in his forties who had recovered from COVID-19.

The chain couples TRBV5-1 to TRBJ2-3, with D possibly TRBD2 on 5 matching bases. CDR3 length equals 14 residues. V lost 0 bases to trimming and J lost 5 bases, with 10 bases between them. Looked up from germline, CDR1 is SGHRS and CDR2 is YFSETQ. The CDR3 sequence: CASSLGEAVDTQYF. In nucleotides, the CDR3 is TGCGCCAGCAGCTTGGGAGAAGCGGTAGATACGCAGTATTTT.

The chain employs TRBV9 and TRBJ2-3; tentatively, D is TRBD1 (6 bases). The CDR3 length is 16 residues. CDR1 SGDLS and CDR2 YYNGEE come from the germline V gene. V gave up 4 bases and J gave up 6 bases, with 21 bases separating them. CDR3 in amino acids: CASSPHSGDAPDTQYF. The CDR3 nucleotides read TGTGCCAGCAGCCCCCACTCAGGGGATGCCCCGGATACGCAGTATTTT.

The chain uses TRBV5-1 and TRBJ1-2, with unresolved D. The CDR3 loop spans 14 amino acids. V lost 0 bases to trimming and J lost 0 bases, with 6 bases between them. Germline lookup yields CDR1 SGHRS and CDR2 YFSETQ. The chain's CDR3 is CASSLGSANYGYTF. For the CDR3, the DNA is TGCGCCAGCAGCTTGGGGTCAGCTAACTATGGCTACACCTTC.

This clone was counted a few times. The rearrangement joins TRBV29-1 to TRBJ1-3; D is possibly TRBD1 (6 bases). V was shortened by 4 bases and J by 3 bases, with 13 bases between the two germline ends. Looked up from germline, CDR1 is SQVTM and CDR2 is ANQGSEA. The CDR3 covers 14 residues. CDR3 sequence reads: CSVGIGGVGNTIYF. DNA of the CDR3: TGCAGCGTTGGGATAGGGGGGGTTGGAAACACCATATATTTT.

This chain uses TRBV11-3 with TRBJ2-7; a possible D gene is TRBD2 (6 bases). The germline V gene has CDR1 SGHNT and CDR2 YENEEA. With 5 bases removed from V and 7 bases from J, the gap between germline ends came to 15 bases. The CDR3 contains 13 residues. The CDR3 region has the DNA TGTGCCAGCAGCCCGGGGGTAGCTCGGGAGCAGTACTTC. Translation: CASSPGVAREQYF.

The gene calls are TRBV9 and TRBJ2-7; D possibly corresponds to TRBD1 (6 bases). Germline V gene lookup returns CDR1 SGDLS and CDR2 YYNGEE. V was trimmed by 4 bases and J by 2 bases, leaving 22 bases between them. The CDR3 covers 17 residues. CDR3 residues: CASSPRQGLLFAYEQYF. CDR3 coding DNA: TGTGCCAGCAGCCCCCGCCAGGGGCTCCTCTTTGCCTACGAGCAGTACTTC.

The rearrangement joins TRBV18 to TRBJ2-6, with 10 bases that match TRBD1. Germline-derived CDR1 and CDR2 are KGHSH and LQKENI. Germline trimming cut 1 base from V and 3 bases from J; bases unmatched to any gene: 3. This CDR3 has 17 residues. The CDR3 region is CASSPLTGGFGANVLTF. In nucleotides, the CDR3 is TGTGCCAGCTCACCACTGACAGGGGGCTTTGGGGCCAACGTCCTGACTTTC. The complete variable domain, with remaining parts taken from reference TRBV18 and TRBJ2-6, reads NAGVMQNPRHLVRRRGQEARLRCSPMKGHSHVYWYRQLPEEGLKFMVYLQKENIIDESGMPKERFSAEFPKEGPSILRIQQVVRGDSAAYFCASSPLTGGFGANVLTFGAGSRLTVL.

The genes are TRBV7-6 and TRBJ1-1; 7 nucleotides match TRBD1. CDR3 size: 15 residues. Unmatched junction bases numbered 4, after V lost 1 base and J lost 2 bases. Germline V gene sequence: CDR1 SGHVS, CDR2 FNYEAQ. The CDR3: CASSLVRDSNTEAFF. As DNA, the CDR3 is TGTGCCAGCAGCTTAGTTCGGGACAGTAACACTGAAGCTTTCTTT.

The rearrangement uses TRBV3-1 (or the pseudogene TRBV3-2) and TRBJ2-3; 7 bases line up with TRBD2. With V trimmed by 4 bases and J by 1 base, 11 bases remained unmatched. Germline CDR1 and CDR2: LGHDT and YNNKEL (reference sequence). This CDR3 contains 17 residues. The CDR3 DNA is TGTGCCAGCAGCCGCCTCATCGGGGGGTCCCGCACAGATACGCAGTATTTT. This translates into CASSRLIGGSRTDTQYF.

This chain links TRBV5-4 with TRBJ2-1; 9 bases fit TRBD2. Trimming took 2 bases from V and 7 from J; bases not matched to a gene: 13. The CDR3 is 17 residues long. Per germline, CDR1 SGHNT and CDR2 YYREEE (reference sequence). CDR3 sequence reads: CASSFAIGGGAANEQFF. CDR3 DNA: TGTGCCAGCAGCTTTGCGATCGGCGGGGGGGCCGCGAATGAGCAGTTCTTC.

The chain joins TRBV24-1 to TRBJ2-2, with TRBD1 matching 9 bases. V trimming: 4 bases; J trimming: 5 bases; junction bases outside the gene matches: 7. The CDR3 runs 16 residues. The V gene's germline CDR1 is KGHDR and CDR2 SFDVKD. For the CDR3, the DNA is TGTGCCACCAGTGACTCCCCGGGACAGGGTACCGGGGAGCTGTTTTTT. This encodes CATSDSPGQGTGELFF.

This chain joins TRBV5-1 and TRBJ2-3; 12 positions match TRBD2. J was trimmed by 1 base and V by 0 bases; bases with no gene match: 6. The germline CDR1 and CDR2 sequences are SGHRS and YFSETQ. The CDR3 totals 18 residues. The CDR3 region has the DNA TGCGCCAGCAGCTTGGCGGTTGCTAGCGGGGGGGGCACAGATACGCAGTATTTT. It codes for CASSLAVASGGGTDTQYF.

V and J are TRBV5-1 and TRBJ2-1, with 9 bases identical to TRBD2. J was trimmed by 7 bases and V by 4 bases; bases with no gene match: 3. Germline CDR1 is SGHRS and CDR2 is YFSETQ. There are 13 residues in the CDR3. The CDR3 DNA follows: TGCGCCAGCAGCCTAGCGGGGCTGAATGAGCAGTTCTTC. This encodes CASSLAGLNEQFF. The full variable domain, with the rest looked up from reference TRBV5-1 and TRBJ2-1, is KAGVTQTPRYLIKTRGQQVTLSCSPISGHRSVSWYQQTPGQGLQFLFEYFSETQRNKGNFPGRFSGRQFSNSRSEMNVSTLELGDSALYLCASSLAGLNEQFFGPGTRLTVL.